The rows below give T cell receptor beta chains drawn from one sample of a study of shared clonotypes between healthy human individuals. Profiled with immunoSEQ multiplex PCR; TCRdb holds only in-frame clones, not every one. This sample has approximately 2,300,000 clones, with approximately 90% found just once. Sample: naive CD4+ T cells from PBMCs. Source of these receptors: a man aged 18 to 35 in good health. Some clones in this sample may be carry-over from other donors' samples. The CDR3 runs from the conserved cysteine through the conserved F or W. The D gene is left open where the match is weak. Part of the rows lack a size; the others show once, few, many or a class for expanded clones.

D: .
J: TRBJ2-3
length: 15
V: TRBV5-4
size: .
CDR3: CASSLGGGDTDTQYF
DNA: TGTGCCAGCAGCCTGGGTGGAGGGGACACAGATACGCAGTATTTT

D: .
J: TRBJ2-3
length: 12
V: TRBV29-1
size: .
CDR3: CSVRSGADTQYF
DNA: TGCAGCGTCCGTTCGGGGGCAGATACGCAGTATTTT

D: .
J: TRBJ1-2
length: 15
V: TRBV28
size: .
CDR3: CASSLSGALVYGYTF
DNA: TGTGCCAGCAGTTTATCGGGGGCTTTGGTGTATGGCTACACCTTC

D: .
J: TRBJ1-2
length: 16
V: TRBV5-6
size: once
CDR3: CASSLWPLPPAVGYTF
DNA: TGTGCCAGCAGCTTGTGGCCTTTGCCCCCCGCGGTGGGCTACACCTTC

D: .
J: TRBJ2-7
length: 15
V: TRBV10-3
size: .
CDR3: CAISESGGPAYEQYF
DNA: TGTGCCATCAGTGAGTCTGGGGGCCCGGCCTACGAGCAGTACTTC

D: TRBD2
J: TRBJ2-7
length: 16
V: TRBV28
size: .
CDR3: CASSPSESGRSYEQYF
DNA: TGTGCCAGCAGTCCCTCGGAAAGCGGGAGATCCTACGAGCAGTACTTC

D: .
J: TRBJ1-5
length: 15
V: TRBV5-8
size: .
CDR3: CASSLGLAGFQPQHF
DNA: TGTGCCAGCAGCTTGGGTTTGGCGGGGTTTCAGCCCCAGCATTTT

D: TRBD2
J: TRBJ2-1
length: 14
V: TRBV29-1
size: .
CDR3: CSGRLAGSYNEQFF
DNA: TGCAGCGGAAGACTAGCGGGCTCCTACAATGAGCAGTTCTTC

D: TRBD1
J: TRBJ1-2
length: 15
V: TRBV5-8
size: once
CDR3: CASSLTWTGAFRYTF
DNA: TGTGCCAGCAGCTTGACCTGGACAGGGGCTTTTCGCTACACCTTC

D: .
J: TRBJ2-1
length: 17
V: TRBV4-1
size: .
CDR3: CASSQSPREQGGGEQFF
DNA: TGCGCCAGCAGCCAATCCCCCCGGGAACAGGGCGGGGGTGAGCAGTTCTTC

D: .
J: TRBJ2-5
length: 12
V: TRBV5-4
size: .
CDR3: CASSLPQETQYF
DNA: TGTGCCAGCAGCTTACCCCAAGAGACCCAGTACTTC

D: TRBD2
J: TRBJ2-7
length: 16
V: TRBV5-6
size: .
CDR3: CASSLGGLAGDYEQYF
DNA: TGTGCCAGCAGCTTGGGGGGACTAGCGGGCGACTACGAGCAGTACTTC

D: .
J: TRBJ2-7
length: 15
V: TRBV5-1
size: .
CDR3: CASSLVPRDQDEQYF
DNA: TGCGCCAGCAGCTTGGTCCCCAGGGATCAGGACGAGCAGTACTTC

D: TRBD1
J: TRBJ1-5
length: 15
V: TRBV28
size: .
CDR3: CASSLNRGPNQPQHF
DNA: TGTGCCAGCAGTTTGAACAGGGGCCCCAATCAGCCCCAGCATTTT

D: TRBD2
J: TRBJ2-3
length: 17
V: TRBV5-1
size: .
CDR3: CASSLNPSGTSTDTQYF
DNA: TGCGCCAGCAGCTTGAATCCTAGCGGGACTAGCACAGATACGCAGTATTTT

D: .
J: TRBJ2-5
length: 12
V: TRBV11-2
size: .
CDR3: CASSRFRETQYF
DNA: TGTGCCAGCAGCCGGTTCCGGGAGACCCAGTACTTC

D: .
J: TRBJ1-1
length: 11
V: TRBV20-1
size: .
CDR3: CSAKSHTEAFF
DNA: TGCAGTGCTAAGTCACACACTGAAGCTTTCTTT